This TCR beta chain was found in a study of T cell responses to AZD1222 COVID-19 vaccine (dated by TCRdb to 2020 to 2023). For the wider study: A total of 233 trial participants underwent TCR sequencing, of whom about 210 had received two doses of AZD1222 and around 26 had received two doses of the MenACWY control vaccine. Trial participants were enrolled into age subgroups of 18-55, 56-69 and 70-plus years, which contained around 150, 29 and 61 TCR-sequenced participants, respectively. Points the paper makes about the study in general: Because no day 14 peak-response samples were available, repertoires were characterized only after the peak T cell response. The 56-69-year group was small, and its depth increase did not reach significance, likely because of low power. Conclusions about previously exposed vaccinees are limited because only a handful of AZD1222 recipients were SARS-CoV-2 seropositive at baseline. Epitopes outside the regions mutated in the B.1.351 and B.1.1.7 variants were reportedly recognized by nearly half of the unique spike-specific TCRs. A significant rise in spike-specific TCR breadth and depth was observed after two AZD1222 doses relative to day 0 and relative to MenACWY recipients. The whole spike protein was spanned by vaccine-associated CD4 TCRs, and dominant responses were seen in regions 160-218 and 743-854. Participants were mostly white British, with more females than males. The authors suggested clonal diversity may have been underestimated.

In the germline V gene, CDR1 corresponds to SGHRS and CDR2 to YFSETQ. The CDR3 covers 16 residues, taking in both the cysteine and the phenylalanine. The retained sequence is limited to the CDR3, 48 bases, with the frame set at the first base. Trimming takes 6 bases from V and 3 bases from J, and the germline ends sit 18 bases apart. The CDR3 regions of human TCRbeta chains were analyzed by immunosequencing. The paper's processing steps were these. Repertoire TCRs were matched against a reference library of SARS-CoV-2-specific TCRs generated with the MIRA antigen-specificity platform. Breadth was defined as the fraction of unique TCRs that were SARS-CoV-2-associated, and depth was defined as the fraction of total T cells that were SARS-CoV-2-associated. Using the MIRA data, each spike-specific TCR was assigned both to the spike region to which the TCR was reactive and to a CD4 or CD8 class. Log10-transformed breadth and depth values were compared by one-way ANOVA with Sidak's multiple comparisons tests. TCRdb re-hosts the immuneACCESS table, in-frame sequences only. Its copies lack some clones; in the studies checked, an unresolved V gene accounts for under half of them, and the cause for the rest is not known. V, J and clone size are those of that table, while D and trimming were read from the DNA. In this sample the table shows about 100,000 clones, approximately 90% of which occur a single time. Clones ranked in the top ten supply around 5% of the sample.

The time point label here, explained by the study, means: about 28 days (+/-7) after the second vaccine dose. AZD1222 recipients with second doses at about 4 weeks or about 12 weeks were pooled, because spike-specific TCR depth and breadth did not differ between schedules. Vaccinee samples came from UK trials COV001 and COV002, including a single-blind randomized controlled phase 2/3 trial of AZD1222 (ChAdOx1 nCoV-19) in healthy adults. For TCRbeta chain sequencing, PBMC samples were collected from trial participants at day 0 and at day 28 after the second dose. In regard to this clone: It lacks a known antigen. There are no base qualities to consult, and no much larger clone falls within one base.

The sequence came from an adult who received the AZD1222 COVID-19 vaccine. The starting material was peripheral blood, obtained 28 days after the second AZD1222 dose. Recombination joined TRBV5-1 with TRBJ2-2; no D segment can be confidently identified. The DNA sequence reads TGCGCCAGCACCAGAACGGACGGCCGAGACACCGGGGAGCTGTTTTTT. It specifies CASTRTDGRDTGELFF.